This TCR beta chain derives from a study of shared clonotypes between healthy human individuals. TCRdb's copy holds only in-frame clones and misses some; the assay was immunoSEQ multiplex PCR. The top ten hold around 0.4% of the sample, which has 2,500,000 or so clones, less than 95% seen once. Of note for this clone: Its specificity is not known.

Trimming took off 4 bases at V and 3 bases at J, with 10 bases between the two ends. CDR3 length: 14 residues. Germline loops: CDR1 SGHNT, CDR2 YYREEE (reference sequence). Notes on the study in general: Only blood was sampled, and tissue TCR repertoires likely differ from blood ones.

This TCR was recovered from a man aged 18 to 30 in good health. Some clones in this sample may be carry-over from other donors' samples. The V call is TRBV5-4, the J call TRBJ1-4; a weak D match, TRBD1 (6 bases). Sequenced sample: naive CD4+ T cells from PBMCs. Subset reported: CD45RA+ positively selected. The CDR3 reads CASSPGQSNEKLFF. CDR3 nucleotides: TGTGCCAGCAGCCCAGGACAGTCTAATGAAAAACTGTTTTTT.